This entry is about one T cell receptor beta chain. The protocol was immunoSEQ multiplex PCR, while the TCRdb copy is restricted to in-frame clones and leaves out a portion. The table lists about 74,000 clones, under 90% of them singletons. The CDR3 covers 14 residues. With V trimmed by 6 bases and J by 9 bases, 4 bases remained unmatched. Germline V gene sequence: CDR1 SGHTA, CDR2 FQGNSA. The data were obtained in a study of PD-L1 blockade in urothelial cancer. Study as a whole: Median T cell yield per blood sample was 110,000 to 150,000 cells.

Documented time point: pretreatment peripheral blood. Here the sequenced sample was PBMCs, taken around atezolizumab (anti-PD-L1) treatment. V usage is TRBV7-2 and J usage is TRBJ2-2, with 13 bases fitting TRBD2. This TCR derives from a man aged 70-80 years with urothelial cancer. The CDR3 region has the DNA TGTGCCAGCAGACCCGGGACTAGCGGGAGGGAGCTGTTTTTT. It is translated as CASRPGTSGRELFF.